Each of the 5 T cell receptor beta chains below was sequenced from the same sample in a study of T-cell reconstitution after alpha-beta-depleted transplantation in children. It was with unique molecular identifiers that the TCRbeta library was prepared. TCRdb itself ran the PCR reads through MiXCR, one entry per CDR3 protein. The repertoire holds 220,000 or so distinct CDR3 sequences, with just under 8.5% as singletons. Sequences were derived from PBMCs, mostly from graft donor cells, sampled 180 days after TCRalphabeta/CD19-depleted stem cell transplant. Receptors originate from a male patient younger than 18 who had a stem cell transplant for acute lymphoblastic leukemia, so the T cells may come from the graft donor.

The V call is TRBV10-3, the J call TRBJ2-5, with D unclear. The ends were cut back, 0 bases at V and 5 bases at J, with 7 bases in the middle. This CDR3 region has 13 residues. Germline loops: CDR1 ENHRY, CDR2 SYGVKD. The CDR3 nucleotides are TGTGCCATCAGTGAGTCTAGTCGTGAGACCCAGTACTTC. This sequence encodes CAISESSRETQYF.

Only a few counts were recorded for this clonotype. The CDR3 loop reads CASSVRGLLGVDTQYF. The CDR3 DNA is TGTGCCAGCAGCGTAAGGGGACTCCTTGGTGTAGATACGCAGTATTTT. This chain uses TRBV9 with TRBJ2-3; possible D gene TRBD2, 6 bases. The CDR3 is 16 residues long. Germline V lookup: CDR1 SGDLS, CDR2 YYNGEE. V was pared by 1 base and J by 5 bases, with 17 bases between.

This clonotype was counted at least ten times. The chain recombines TRBV9 with TRBJ1-2; weak D call: TRBD1 (6 bases). Germline V gives CDR1 SGDLS, CDR2 YYNGEE. V was shortened by 4 bases and J by 4 bases, with 17 bases between the two germline ends. The CDR3 spans 15 residues. The chain's CDR3 is CASSPGGPDIYGYTF. CDR3 nucleotide sequence: TGTGCCAGCAGCCCCGGGGGGCCTGATATCTATGGCTACACCTTC.

Many counts were recorded for this clonotype. This chain uses TRBV6-5 with TRBJ1-6; 9 bases align to TRBD1. Germline trimming cut 2 bases from V and 9 bases from J; bases unmatched to any gene: 5. The CDR3 has 15 amino acids. Germline values: CDR1 MNHEY, CDR2 SVGAGI. The CDR3 DNA is TGTGCCAGCAGTTACAGGACAGGGGCGAGTTCACCCCTCCACTTT. It specifies CASSYRTGASSPLHF.

This clonotype was detected ten times or more. The V gene is TRBV6-1, the J gene TRBJ1-5, with D possibly being TRBD1 (6 bases). This CDR3 is 16 amino acids long. V was pared by 0 bases and J by 0 bases, with 9 bases between. Germline CDR1 MNHNS, CDR2 SASEGT. Written as DNA, the CDR3 is TGTGCCAGCAGTGAAGCTCGACAGGCTAGCAATCAGCCCCAGCATTTT. It encodes CASSEARQASNQPQHF.